The 14 T cell receptor beta chains below all came from one sample that was sequenced in a study of shared clonotypes between healthy human individuals. Measured with immunoSEQ multiplex PCR; TCRdb has only the in-frame clones, and not every one. The table records some 2.4 million clones, 90% to 95% of them present only once. The sequencing input was naive CD4+ T cells from PBMCs. The subset: CD45RA+ positively selected. These receptors all come from a young man in good health. Some clones in this sample may be carry-over from other donors' samples.

The chain joins TRBV18 to TRBJ1-1; the D gene is possibly TRBD1 (5 bases). Germline assignment: CDR1 KGHSH and CDR2 LQKENI. The CDR3 runs 16 residues. The V and J ends lost 6 bases and 2 bases respectively, with 19 bases between them. CDR3 amino acids: CASSFTPGQYNTEAFF. The CDR3 coding sequence is TGTGCCAGCTCCTTCACCCCGGGGCAGTACAACACTGAAGCTTTCTTT.

The V gene is TRBV11-1, the J gene TRBJ2-1, with 7 bases matching TRBD1. The CDR3 spans 16 residues. CDR1 and CDR2 from the germline V gene are SGHAT and FQDESV (reference sequence). V trimming: 5 bases; J trimming: 0 bases; junction bases outside the gene matches: 7. CDR3: CASSVGTVSSYNEQFF. In DNA form, the CDR3 reads TGTGCCAGCAGCGTCGGGACAGTGAGCTCCTACAATGAGCAGTTCTTC.

The rearrangement uses TRBV5-4 and TRBJ2-5; TRBD2 matches 7 bases. Matching the DNA end better, TRBJ2-7 makes the J call doubtful. Germline V gives CDR1 SGHNT, CDR2 YYREEE (reference sequence). The CDR3 loop spans 17 amino acids. CDR3 in amino acids: CASSLGTSGNLHYEQYF. CDR3 sequence (DNA): TGTGCCAGCAGCTTGGGGACAAGCGGGAACTTACACTACGAGCAGTACTTC.

The chain joins TRBV15 to TRBJ2-3; TRBD2 might be the D (7 bases). CDR1 LNHNV and CDR2 YYDKDF come from the germline V gene (reference sequence). This CDR3 region has 13 residues. Trimming stripped 7 bases from V and 4 bases from J, with 12 bases between. The CDR3 DNA reads as TGTGCCACCACCCCGGGGGGCGCAGATACGCAGTATTTT. This sequence encodes CATTPGGADTQYF.

This chain joins TRBV28 and TRBJ1-1; TRBD1 matches at 7 bases. Germline V CDR1 and CDR2: MDHEN, SYDVKM. Trimming cost V 4 bases and J 6 bases; bases outside gene matches: 2. The CDR3 is 12 residues long. The CDR3 DNA reads TGTGCCAGCAGTTCCAGGGGGGCTGAAGCTTTCTTT. Protein product: CASSSRGAEAFF. The whole variable domain, filled in from reference TRBV28 and TRBJ1-1, reads DVKVTQSSRYLVKRTGEKVFLECVQDMDHENMFWYRQDPGLGLRLIYFSYDVKMKEKGDIPEGYSVSREKKERFSLILESASTNQTSMYLCASSSRGAEAFFGQGTRLTVV.

The chain joins TRBV5-6 to TRBJ2-7; D gene ambiguous. Trimming took 0 bases from V and 1 from J, leaving 5 bases between them. This CDR3 has 13 residues. Germline V gives CDR1 SGHDT, CDR2 YYEEEE. The CDR3 DNA sequence: TGTGCCAGCAGCTTGGACATTTCCTACGAGCAGTACTTC. Its protein product is CASSLDISYEQYF.

The chain employs TRBV7-9 and TRBJ2-1; D gene uncertain. There are 15 residues in the CDR3. Trimming took off 7 bases at V and 4 bases at J, with 17 bases between the two ends. The germline V gene encodes CDR1 SEHNR and CDR2 FQNEAQ (reference sequence). CDR3 sequence: CASKYGWNGYNEQFF. CDR3 DNA: TGTGCCAGCAAATATGGGTGGAACGGTTACAATGAGCAGTTCTTC.

The CDR3, as DNA: TGTGCCAGCAGTTACGGGAACACTGAAGCTTTCTTT. This translates into CASSYGNTEAFF. The chain has TRBV28 and TRBJ1-1, with D uncertain. Germline V gene data show CDR1 as MDHEN and CDR2 as SYDVKM. The CDR3 extends over 12 amino acids. The V gene lost 4 bases and the J gene lost 1 base, with 4 bases spanning the gap.

This clone was seen more than once but under ten times. The genes are TRBV6-5 and TRBJ1-6, with a tentative D call TRBD1 (6 bases). Germline CDR1 reads MNHEY; CDR2 reads SVGAGI. V was clipped by 5 bases and J by 7 bases, with 15 bases between them. This CDR3 comprises 15 residues. The CDR3 nucleotides read TGTGCCAGCAGTCCACAGGGACGTGGGAATTCACCCCTCCACTTT. Amino acid sequence: CASSPQGRGNSPLHF.

This chain links TRBV5-8 with TRBJ2-1; D could derive from TRBD1 or TRBD2 (5 bases each). The germline V gene has CDR1 SGHTS and CDR2 YDEGEE. The CDR3 consists of 17 residues. Trimming took 0 bases from V and 0 from J, leaving 13 bases between them. The CDR3, as DNA: TGTGCCAGCAGCTTGGCCGAGGGGTGGGGCTCCTACAATGAGCAGTTCTTC. Protein sequence: CASSLAEGWGSYNEQFF.

The rearrangement joins TRBV18 to TRBJ2-1; 12 bases fit TRBD2. CDR3 length: 15 amino acids. The J segment lost 8 bases and the V segment lost 5 bases, leaving 7 bases of the junction unmatched. The V gene's germline CDR1 is KGHSH and CDR2 LQKENI. The chain's CDR3 is CASSGGLAGIYEQFF. In DNA, the CDR3 is TGTGCCAGCTCAGGAGGACTAGCGGGAATATATGAGCAGTTCTTC.

V and J are TRBV7-2 and TRBJ1-5; D perhaps matches TRBD1 (5 bases). V was trimmed by 1 base and J by 3 bases, leaving 16 bases between them. The germline CDR1 and CDR2 sequences are SGHTA and FQGNSA. This CDR3 is 17 amino acids long. DNA of the CDR3: TGTGCCAGCAGCTTAGGTGGGGGAAGACTCGACAATCAGCCCCAGCATTTT. Residues: CASSLGGGRLDNQPQHF.

The chain joins TRBV11-2 to TRBJ2-5, with 7 bases lining up with TRBD1. Germline CDR1 and CDR2: SGHAT and FQNNGV. The CDR3 loop spans 14 amino acids. The J segment lost 2 bases and the V segment lost 5 bases, leaving 5 bases of the junction unmatched. The CDR3 here is CASSTPDRQETQYF. The CDR3, as DNA: TGTGCCAGCAGCACACCGGACAGGCAAGAGACCCAGTACTTC.

This chain connects TRBV6-6 to TRBJ1-2; D unresolved. The germline gives CDR1 MNHNY, CDR2 SVGAGI (reference sequence). V lost 4 bases and J 8 bases, leaving 17 bases between the germline ends. The length of the CDR3 is 14 residues. In DNA, the CDR3 is TGTGCCAGCAGTTTAACGGAGACACTGGGGGGCTACACCTTC. Residues: CASSLTETLGGYTF.